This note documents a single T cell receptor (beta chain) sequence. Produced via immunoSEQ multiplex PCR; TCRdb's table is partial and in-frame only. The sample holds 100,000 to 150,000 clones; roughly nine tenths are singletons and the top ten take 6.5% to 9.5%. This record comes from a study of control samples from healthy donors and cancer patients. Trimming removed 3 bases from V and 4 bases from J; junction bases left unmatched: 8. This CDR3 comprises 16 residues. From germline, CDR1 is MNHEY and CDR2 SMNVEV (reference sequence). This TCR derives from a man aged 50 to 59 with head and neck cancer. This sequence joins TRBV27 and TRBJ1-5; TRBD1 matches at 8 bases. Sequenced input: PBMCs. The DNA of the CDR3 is TGTGCCAGCAGTTTGACTCGACAGGGGAGGAATCAGCCCCAGCATTTT. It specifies CASSLTRQGRNQPQHF.